The T cell receptor beta chain described here comes from a study of blood T cell repertoires in COVID-19. Some clones are missing from TCRdb's copy, which holds only in-frame ones; the method was immunoSEQ multiplex PCR. Among approximately 180,000 clones listed, 75% to 80% were seen once. Deletions cut 3 bases from V and 15 bases from J, with 18 bases between. This CDR3 contains 13 residues. Germline V lookup: CDR1 MNHEY, CDR2 SMNVEV (reference sequence). The chain is built from TRBV27 and TRBJ2-1, with D possibly being TRBD2 (5 bases). The clonotype comes from a woman aged 65 to 85 with acute or convalescent COVID-19. The sample consisted of peripheral blood. CDR3 nucleotide sequence: TGTGCCAGCAGTTTTAGGAGTCTTGACGGACTGTTCTTC. Amino acids: CASSFRSLDGLFF.